This T cell receptor beta chain stems from a study of T cell repertoires and HLA-DP antigens. Study overall: Transduced HeLa cells presented HLA-DP to CD4+ T cells. Versus self, one alloantigen differed at one groove amino acid, the other at roughly ten. Pre-culture CD4+ samples used around 1,100 ng DNA versus roughly 200 ng for CD137+CD4+ sorts. Study-wide points: Against one allele, clones undetected before culture averaged approximately 35%; against the other, approximately 51%.

V shed 7 bases, J shed 6 bases, and the junction held 11 bases outside the gene matches. Germline CDR1 is SQVTM and CDR2 is ANQGSEA. The CDR3 sequence is 14 residues long. Comment on this clone: Its antigen remains unknown.

TCRdb's table, derived via immunoSEQ multiplex PCR, lists solely in-frame clones and lacks some. The sample has around 100,000 clones; over 90% are singletons. The sample consisted of CD4+ T cells from PBMCs. This TCR was sampled from a young woman in good health and CMV-seronegative. This chain connects TRBV29-1 to TRBJ2-3; 9 bases agree with TRBD2. In nucleotides, the CDR3 is TGCAGCGCCCAAGGAGGGACTAGCTATGATACGCAGTATTTT. Amino acid sequence: CSAQGGTSYDTQYF.